This TCR beta chain comes out of a study of cytomegalovirus exposure and HLA in healthy donors. Study-level results: Most subjects' HLA-A and HLA-B alleles were reportedly predicted from TCR beta sequences. For TCR beta chains, V- and J-gene trimming was later linked to a missense DCLRE1C variant.

CDR1 and CDR2 from the germline V gene are SGHNT and YENEEA. Trimming removed 5 bases at V and 6 bases at J, with 11 bases between. The CDR3 is made up of 13 amino acids. On this clone: Antigen: not known.

In the PCR, 60 Vbeta and 13 Jbeta primers were used. Measured with immunoSEQ multiplex PCR; TCRdb has only the in-frame clones, and not every one. The data contain roughly 130,000 clones, about 80% of them singletons. This clonotype was sampled from a woman between 50 and 59 years old in good health and CMV-seronegative. The specimen sequenced was PBMCs. The V and J genes are TRBV11-3 and TRBJ2-1; D is perhaps TRBD1 (5 bases). CDR3 DNA sequence: TGTGCCAGCAGCCTTACAGGTGGCAATGAGCAGTTCTTC. It yields the protein CASSLTGGNEQFF.